These 18 T cell receptor beta chains came from one sample sequenced in a study of T-cell reconstitution after alpha-beta-depleted transplantation in children. Unique molecular identifiers were incorporated during preparation of the TCRbeta library. Each CDR3 protein is one row after TCRdb ran MiXCR on the PCR reads. The table has around 670,000 distinct CDR3 sequences, roughly 14% seen once. The starting material was PBMCs, obtained before TCRalphabeta/CD19-depleted stem cell transplant. These receptors all come from a girl aged 2 to 9 with congenital amegakaryocytic thrombocytopenia, due to receive a stem cell transplant.

This clonotype was observed many times. This chain connects TRBV5-5 to TRBJ2-7, with D possibly being TRBD1 (5 bases). This CDR3 has 15 residues. The germline V and J ends were trimmed by 0 bases and 1 base, with 11 bases remaining between them. Germline CDR1 is SGHKS and CDR2 is YYEKEE (reference sequence). The DNA for the CDR3 is TGTGCCAGCAGCTTGGTTCAGGGTGAATCCTACGAGCAGTACTTC. It translates to CASSLVQGESYEQYF.

The sample holds a few counts of this clonotype. V and J are TRBV20-1 and TRBJ1-2; the D is unclear. Trimming stripped 5 bases from V and 4 bases from J, with 11 bases between. Germline V CDR1 and CDR2: DFQATT, SNEGSKA (reference sequence). This CDR3 region has 12 residues. The CDR3 spells CSAGRGIYGYTF. The CDR3 nucleotides are TGCAGTGCTGGGCGGGGTATCTATGGCTACACCTTC.

This clonotype was recorded at least ten times. J is TRBJ2-5 and V is TRBV29-1; TRBD2 might be the D (6 bases). The CDR3 extends over 13 amino acids. The germline V gene encodes CDR1 SQVTM and CDR2 ANQGSEA. Trimming pared 0 bases from V and 6 bases from J, leaving 11 bases between. CDR3 sequence reads: CSVEEGGAQTQYF. The CDR3 DNA follows: TGCAGCGTTGAAGAAGGAGGGGCACAGACCCAGTACTTC.

A word on this clonotype: The CDR3 carries no conserved terminal phenylalanine or tryptophan, so it likely arises from a read error. V and J are TRBV11-1 and TRBJ1-1; a weak D match, TRBD1 (6 bases). This CDR3 comprises 13 residues. Germline V gene data show CDR1 as SGHAT and CDR2 as FQDESV (reference sequence). The V and J ends lost 5 bases and 5 bases respectively, with 12 bases between them. The CDR3 loop is CASSIKGVTEAFL. In nucleotides, the CDR3 is TGTGCCAGCAGCATTAAGGGGGTGACTGAAGCTTTCCTT.

This clonotype occurred a few times. The chain recombines TRBV2 with TRBJ2-7; D tentatively fits TRBD1 or TRBD2 (5 bases each). Germline CDR1 and CDR2: SNHLY and FYNNEI. The CDR3 has 14 amino acids. Between the trimmed V and J ends, which lost 4 bases and 2 bases, there was a span of 12 bases. The CDR3 sequence: CASSVGVSAYEQYF. CDR3 coding DNA: TGTGCCAGCAGTGTGGGGGTAAGCGCCTACGAGCAGTACTTC.

This clonotype was seen ten or more times. The V and J genes are TRBV6-5 and TRBJ2-5; a weak D match, TRBD1 (6 bases). This CDR3 contains 15 residues. V gave up 5 bases and J gave up 1 base, with 14 bases separating them. Germline values: CDR1 MNHEY, CDR2 SVGAGI. CDR3 residues: CASSLLRGTQETQYF. The CDR3 DNA is TGTGCCAGCAGTCTTCTCAGGGGAACCCAAGAGACCCAGTACTTC.

This clonotype has a count of ten or more. CDR3 bases: TGCAGTGCCTCGAAAGGTGGAGCTCAAGAGACCCAGTACTTC. As protein: CSASKGGAQETQYF. The chain carries TRBV20-1 and TRBJ2-5; D not resolved. Germline CDR1 and CDR2: DFQATT and SNEGSKA (reference sequence). V lost 6 bases, J lost 2 bases, and 16 bases lay in between. The CDR3 sequence is 14 residues long.

There are many counts of this clonotype. This chain uses TRBV15 with TRBJ2-1; unclear D gene. V was shortened by 5 bases and J by 2 bases, with 1 base between the two germline ends. Germline assignment: CDR1 LNHNV and CDR2 YYDKDF (reference sequence). The CDR3 has 11 residues. The CDR3 reads CATSAYNEQFF. CDR3 DNA sequence: TGTGCCACCAGCGCCTACAATGAGCAGTTCTTC.

A few counts support this clonotype. The V gene is TRBV10-3, the J gene TRBJ2-7; perhaps TRBD1 as D (5 bases). Germline V gene lookup returns CDR1 ENHRY and CDR2 SYGVKD. The V end was cut by 0 bases, the J end by 0 bases, with 9 bases between. CDR3 length: 15 amino acids. CDR3 in DNA: TGTGCCATCAGTGAGTCGGTGCAGGGCTCCTACGAGCAGTACTTC. Protein: CAISESVQGSYEQYF.

This clonotype came up a few times. The chain employs TRBV5-1 and TRBJ1-3; D not resolved. Germline CDR1 and CDR2: SGHRS and YFSETQ. The CDR3 covers 17 residues. V lost 0 bases and J lost 0, with 13 bases in between. The DNA for the CDR3 is TGCGCCAGCAGCTTGGCTGCAGCTTCAAGCTCTGGAAACACCATATATTTT. It is translated as CASSLAAASSSGNTIYF.

This clonotype was recorded many times. The V and J genes are TRBV20-1 and TRBJ2-1; D unresolved. In germline, CDR1 is DFQATT, CDR2 SNEGSKA (reference sequence). The CDR3 length is 13 residues. Trimming removed 8 bases from V and 5 bases from J, with 16 bases in between. CDR3 residues: CSTRRTIHNEQFF. In DNA form, the CDR3 reads TGCAGTACGCGAAGGACCATCCACAATGAGCAGTTCTTC.

V is TRBV5-5 and J is TRBJ2-5, with D uncertain. The CDR3 runs to 17 residues. Deletions cut 0 bases from V and 1 base from J, with 16 bases between. Looked up from germline, CDR1 is SGHKS and CDR2 is YYEKEE (reference sequence). This CDR3 is CASSLVASSLSQETQYF. In DNA form, the CDR3 reads TGTGCCAGCAGCTTGGTCGCCTCTTCCTTAAGCCAAGAGACCCAGTACTTC. The full variable domain, completed using reference TRBV5-5 and TRBJ2-5, is DAGVTQSPTHLIKTRGQQVTLRCSPISGHKSVSWYQQVLGQGPQFIFQYYEKEERGRGNFPDRFSARQFPNYSSELNVNALLLGDSALYLCASSLVASSLSQETQYFGPGTRLLVL.

This clonotype occurred many times. CDR3 DNA sequence: TGCGCCAGCAGCTCTACCATAGCAGGGGCTGCCATTCAGTACTTC. It encodes CASSSTIAGAAIQYF. The chain uses TRBV10-2 and TRBJ2-4; D might be TRBD1 (6 bases). This CDR3 spans 15 amino acids. Germline lookup yields CDR1 WSHSY and CDR2 SAAADI. Trimming pared 6 bases from V and 9 bases from J, leaving 21 bases between.

V gene TRBV30 combines with J gene TRBJ2-7; a possible D gene is TRBD1 (6 bases). Trimming cost V 2 bases and J 4 bases, with 12 bases left between them. The CDR3 is 13 amino acids. The germline gives CDR1 GTSNPN, CDR2 SVGIG (reference sequence). This CDR3 is CAWSPGQGYEQYF. The CDR3 coding sequence is TGTGCCTGGAGTCCGGGACAAGGATACGAGCAGTACTTC.

The chain couples TRBV7-8 to TRBJ1-1, with a possible D match to TRBD1 (6 bases). Germline V gene data show CDR1 as SGHVS and CDR2 as FQNEAQ. The ends were cut back, 8 bases at V and 1 base at J, with 11 bases in the middle. This CDR3 has 13 amino acids. The CDR3: CASAQGWNTEAFF. CDR3 in DNA: TGTGCCAGCGCTCAGGGGTGGAACACTGAAGCTTTCTTT. Complete variable domain (other parts from reference TRBV7-8 and TRBJ1-1): GAGVSQSPRYKVAKRGQDVALRCDPISGHVSLFWYQQALGQGPEFLTYFQNEAQLDKSGLPSDRFFAERPEGSVSTLKIQRTQQEDSAVYLCASAQGWNTEAFFGQGTRLTVV.

The CDR3 nucleotides are TGCGCCAGCAGCTTGTGGTATACACCAAACATTCAGTACTTC. This translates into CASSLWYTPNIQYF. This rearrangement joins TRBV5-1 to TRBJ2-4; D is unresolved. The CDR3 loop spans 14 amino acids. Germline V lookup: CDR1 SGHRS, CDR2 YFSETQ. The V and J ends lost 1 base and 6 bases respectively, with 11 bases between them.

About this clonotype: A junction end diverges from the germline sequence, so it may reflect a read error. The genes are TRBV27 and TRBJ2-5; no clear D gene. Germline CDR1 MNHEY, CDR2 SMNVEV (reference sequence). This CDR3 has 11 amino acids. The CDR3 region is CASRGRETQSF. CDR3 coding DNA: TGTGCCAGCAGAGGTCGAGAGACCCAGTCCTTC.

V usage is TRBV6-5 and J usage is TRBJ2-1, with D unclear. CDR1 and CDR2 (germline): MNHEY, SVGAGI. This CDR3 is 14 amino acids long. V was shortened by 0 bases and J by 5 bases, with 8 bases between the two germline ends. The CDR3 protein is CASSYSRGDNEQFF. The CDR3 region has the DNA TGTGCCAGCAGTTACTCGCGTGGGGACAATGAGCAGTTCTTC.